The sequence of this TCR beta chain was determined in a study of vaccination effects on CD4 cells after COVID-19. About the study: Peptides at 10 ug/ml and IL-2 at about 9.8 IU/ml were added to about 2 million PBMC per well.

The protocol was immunoSEQ multiplex PCR, while the TCRdb copy is restricted to in-frame clones and leaves out a portion. The sample shows more than 60,000 clones, 74% of them seen only once. This clone turned up a few times. Its antigen is as yet unknown. Germline V gene data show CDR1 as SQVTM and CDR2 as ANQGSEA. This CDR3 has 12 amino acids. V was trimmed by 5 bases and J by 0 bases, leaving 7 bases between them. Subsequent to 10 days of culture, CD4+ T cells were isolated. Participants were vaccinated with two doses of either the BNT162b2 or mRNA-1273 vaccine. A half-volume exchange with IL-2 medium occurred on days 3 and 7.

The receptor was isolated from a human donor who received a COVID-19 vaccine. The chain employs TRBV29-1 and TRBJ1-1; D unresolved. The sample was CD4+ T cells from PBMCs cultured without peptide, taken after COVID-19 vaccination. This CDR3 reads CSVHRLNTEAFF. For the CDR3, the DNA is TGCAGCGTTCATCGACTGAACACTGAAGCTTTCTTT.